This TCR beta chain is from a study of T-cell reconstitution after alpha-beta-depleted transplantation in children. Looked up from germline, CDR1 is SGHKS and CDR2 is YYEKEE (reference sequence). The CDR3 totals 16 residues. V was clipped by 3 bases and J by 6 bases; unmatched bases: 11. For TCRbeta, the library was prepared with unique molecular identifiers. TCRdb itself ran the PCR reads through MiXCR, one entry per CDR3 protein. The sample includes about 600,000 distinct CDR3 sequences, approximately 10% of them seen just once. This clonotype was seen repeatedly, ten times or more. This sample comprised PBMCs from the stem cell graft donor, obtained from the stem cell graft. The clonotype was recovered from a human donor who donated a stem cell graft to a child with acute myeloid leukemia. The chain combines TRBV5-5 with TRBJ2-7; 11 bases fit TRBD1. CDR3 loop: CASSSLPRDRGSEQYF. CDR3 coding DNA: TGTGCCAGCAGCTCCCTCCCACGGGACAGGGGGTCCGAGCAGTACTTC. Full variable domain (outside the CDR3, taken from reference TRBV5-5 and TRBJ2-7): DAGVTQSPTHLIKTRGQQVTLRCSPISGHKSVSWYQQVLGQGPQFIFQYYEKEERGRGNFPDRFSARQFPNYSSELNVNALLLGDSALYLCASSSLPRDRGSEQYFGPGTRLTVT.